This T cell receptor beta chain was sequenced for a study of tissue T cells after allogeneic stem cell transplantation. Time point noted: mouse harvest day 7 after allogeneic transplant. Tail vein injection delivered 10^7 T-cell-depleted bone marrow cells and 10^6 splenic CD5+ T cells. Assay used: immunoSEQ multiplex PCR; TCRdb lists only in-frame clones, some missing. The top ten hold more than 7% of the sample, which has approximately 7,600 clones, about 51% seen once. The CDR3 is made up of 13 amino acids. Germline values: CDR1 MSHET, CDR2 SYDVDS. Between the trimmed V and J ends, which lost 2 bases and 5 bases, there was a span of 9 bases. As for this clone: Genes and germline come from the mouse. The read terminates 1 residue ahead of where the CDR3 ends, so the germline J gene completes it.

The chain links TRBV29 to TRBJ1-1, with D tentatively TRBD1 (6 bases). The origin of this receptor is a female BALB/c mouse given C57BL/6 T cells with graft-versus-host disease after an allogeneic hematopoietic cell transplant. Sequences were obtained from gut tissue. The sequenced CDR3 bases are TGTGCTAGCAGTTTAAGGGGGGGGACAGAAGTCTTC. It yields the protein CASSLRGGTEVF. The CDR3, in full, reads CASSLRGGTEVFF.